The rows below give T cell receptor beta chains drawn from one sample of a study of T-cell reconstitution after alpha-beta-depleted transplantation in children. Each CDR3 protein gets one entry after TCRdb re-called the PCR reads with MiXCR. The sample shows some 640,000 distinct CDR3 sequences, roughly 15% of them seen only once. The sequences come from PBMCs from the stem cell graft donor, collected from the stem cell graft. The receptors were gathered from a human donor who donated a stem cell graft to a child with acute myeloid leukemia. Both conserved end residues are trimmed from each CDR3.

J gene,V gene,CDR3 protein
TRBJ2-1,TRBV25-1,ASRVGEFGHNEQF
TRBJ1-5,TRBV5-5,ASSLTMGNQPQH
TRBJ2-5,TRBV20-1,SARDRESPEEETQY
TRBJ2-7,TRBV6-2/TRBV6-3,ASRATSGTNYEQY
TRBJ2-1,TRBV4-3,ASSQEGNTYNEQF
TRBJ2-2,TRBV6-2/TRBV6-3,ASSYRRGGELF
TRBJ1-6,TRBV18,ASSRDRVDTYNSPLH
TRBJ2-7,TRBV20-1,SARPGAVSGEQY
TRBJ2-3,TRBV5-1,ASSLAGLAGGPSTDTQY
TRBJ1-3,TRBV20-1,SARPRGGNTIY
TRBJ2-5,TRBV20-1,SARAGAAQETQY
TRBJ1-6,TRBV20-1,SAFGQGDSSPLH
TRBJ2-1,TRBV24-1,ATSDSQGILLKEQF
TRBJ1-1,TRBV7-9,ASNDRGLNTEAF
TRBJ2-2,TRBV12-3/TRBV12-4,ASSWTGGFTGELF
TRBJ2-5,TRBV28,ESRRTSGGGQETQY
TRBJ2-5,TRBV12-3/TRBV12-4,ASRGSGWETQY
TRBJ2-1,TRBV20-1,SARPLAGGSYNEQF
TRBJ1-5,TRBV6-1,ASSRGGGSGQPQH
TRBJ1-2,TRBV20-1,SAMSPGQEVGYT
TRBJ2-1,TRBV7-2,ASSLAGLASYEQF
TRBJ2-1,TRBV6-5,ASSYSALTGTGDNEQF
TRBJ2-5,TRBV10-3,AISARTDGTQY
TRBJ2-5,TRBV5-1,ASSLGAGSPPTQY
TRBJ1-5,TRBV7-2,ASSLDRGPQH